The entry below describes one T cell receptor beta chain. Amplification yielded TCR beta CDR3 regions, with RNA transcripts as the source. Using the HTBI primer set, a first-round RT-PCR was run on the TCR CDR3. One entry per CDR3 protein results from TCRdb running MiXCR on the multiplex PCR reads. The sample yields about 610,000 distinct CDR3 sequences, roughly 46% seen once. Stable Graves' hyperthyroidism denoted no ophthalmopathy progression over 18 months. The data were obtained in a study of T cells in Graves' hyperthyroidism and ophthalmopathy. In germline, CDR1 is ENHRY, CDR2 SYGVKD. This CDR3 comprises 14 residues. The germline V and J ends were trimmed by 0 bases and 0 bases, with 6 bases remaining between them.

The sample comprised peripheral blood or thyroid tissue (not recorded which). The source is a woman between 18 and 29 years old with Graves' hyperthyroidism. The rearrangement uses TRBV10-3 and TRBJ2-7; D not certain. The CDR3 nucleotides are TGTGCCATCAGTGAGTCCGGAAACTCCTACGAGCAGTACTTC. Its protein is CAISESGNSYEQYF.